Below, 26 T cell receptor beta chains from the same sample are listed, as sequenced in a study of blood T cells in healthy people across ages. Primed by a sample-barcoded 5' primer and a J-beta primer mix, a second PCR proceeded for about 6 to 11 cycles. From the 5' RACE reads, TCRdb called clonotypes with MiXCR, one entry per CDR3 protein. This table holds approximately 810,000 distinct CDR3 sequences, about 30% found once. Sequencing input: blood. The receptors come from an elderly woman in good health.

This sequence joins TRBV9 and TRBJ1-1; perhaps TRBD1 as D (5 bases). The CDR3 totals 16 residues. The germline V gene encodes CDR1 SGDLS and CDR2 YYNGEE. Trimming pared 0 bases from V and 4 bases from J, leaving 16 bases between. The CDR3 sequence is CASSVASGTGGTEAFF. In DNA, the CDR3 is TGTGCCAGCAGCGTAGCTTCGGGCACGGGGGGCACTGAAGCTTTCTTT. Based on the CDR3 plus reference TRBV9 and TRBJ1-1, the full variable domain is DSGVTQTPKHLITATGQRVTLRCSPRSGDLSVYWYQQSLDQGLQFLIQYYNGEERAKGNILERFSAQQFPDLHSELNLSSLELGDSALYFCASSVASGTGGTEAFFGQGTRLTVV.

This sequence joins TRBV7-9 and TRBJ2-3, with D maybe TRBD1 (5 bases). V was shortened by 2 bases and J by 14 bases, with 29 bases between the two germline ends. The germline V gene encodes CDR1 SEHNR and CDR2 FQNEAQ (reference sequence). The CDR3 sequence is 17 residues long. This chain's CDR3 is CASSLSPGCLGQNTAYF. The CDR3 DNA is TGTGCCAGCAGCTTATCACCAGGGTGCCTGGGCCAAAATACTGCGTATTTT. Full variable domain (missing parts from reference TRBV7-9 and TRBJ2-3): DTGVSQNPRHKITKRGQNVTFRCDPISEHNRLYWYRQTLGQGPEFLTYFQNEAQLEKSRLLSDRFSAERPKGSFSTLEIQRTEQGDSAMYLCASSLSPGCLGQNTAYFGPGTRLTVL.

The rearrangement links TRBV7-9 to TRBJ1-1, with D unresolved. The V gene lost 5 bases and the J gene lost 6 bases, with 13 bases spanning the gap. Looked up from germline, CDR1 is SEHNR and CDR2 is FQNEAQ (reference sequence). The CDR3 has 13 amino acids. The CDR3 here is CASSPNPVSEAFF. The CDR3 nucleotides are TGTGCCAGCAGCCCCAACCCTGTGTCTGAAGCTTTCTTT. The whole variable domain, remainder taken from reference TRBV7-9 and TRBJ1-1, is DTGVSQNPRHKITKRGQNVTFRCDPISEHNRLYWYRQTLGQGPEFLTYFQNEAQLEKSRLLSDRFSAERPKGSFSTLEIQRTEQGDSAMYLCASSPNPVSEAFFGQGTRLTVV.

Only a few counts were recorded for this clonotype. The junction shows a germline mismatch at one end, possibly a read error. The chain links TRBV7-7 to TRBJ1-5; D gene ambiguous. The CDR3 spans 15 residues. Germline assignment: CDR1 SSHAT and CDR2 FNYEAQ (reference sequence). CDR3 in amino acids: CASSSPGRQHQPQHF. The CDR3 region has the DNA TGTGCTAGCAGCTCCCCGGGTCGGCAACATCAGCCCCAGCATTTT.

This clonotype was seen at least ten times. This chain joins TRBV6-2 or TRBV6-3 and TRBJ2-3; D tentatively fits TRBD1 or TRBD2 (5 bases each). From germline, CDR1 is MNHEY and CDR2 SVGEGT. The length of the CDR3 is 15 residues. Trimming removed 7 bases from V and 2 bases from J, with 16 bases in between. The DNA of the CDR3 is TGTGCCAGCAAGGGGTGGAGCGGCGACACAGATACGCAGTATTTT. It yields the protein CASKGWSGDTDTQYF.

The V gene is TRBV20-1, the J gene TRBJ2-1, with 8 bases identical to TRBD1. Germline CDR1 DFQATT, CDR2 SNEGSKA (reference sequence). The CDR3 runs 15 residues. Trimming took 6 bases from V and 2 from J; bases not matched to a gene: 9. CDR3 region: CSARTGQGTYNEQFF. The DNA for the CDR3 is TGCAGTGCGCGGACCGGACAGGGTACCTACAATGAGCAGTTCTTC.

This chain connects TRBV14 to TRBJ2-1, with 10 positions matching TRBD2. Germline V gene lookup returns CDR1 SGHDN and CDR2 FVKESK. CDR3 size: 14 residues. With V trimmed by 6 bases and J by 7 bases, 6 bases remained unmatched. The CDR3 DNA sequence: TGTGCCAGCAGAAAAAGCGGGGGGGTGAATGAGCAGTTCTTC. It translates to CASRKSGGVNEQFF.

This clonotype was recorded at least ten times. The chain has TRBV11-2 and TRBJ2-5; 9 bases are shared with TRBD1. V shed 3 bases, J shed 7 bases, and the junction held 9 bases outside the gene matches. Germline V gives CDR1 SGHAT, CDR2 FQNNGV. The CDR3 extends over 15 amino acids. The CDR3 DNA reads TGTGCCAGCAGCTTGGGGACAGGGACCAAGGGGACCCAGTACTTC. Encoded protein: CASSLGTGTKGTQYF.

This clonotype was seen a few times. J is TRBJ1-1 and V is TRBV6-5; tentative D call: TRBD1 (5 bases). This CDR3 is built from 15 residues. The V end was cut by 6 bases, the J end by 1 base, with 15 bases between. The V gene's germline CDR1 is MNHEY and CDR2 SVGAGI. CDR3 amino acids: CASSIVPGQNTEAFF. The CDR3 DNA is TGTGCCAGCAGCATCGTACCTGGACAGAACACTGAAGCTTTCTTT.

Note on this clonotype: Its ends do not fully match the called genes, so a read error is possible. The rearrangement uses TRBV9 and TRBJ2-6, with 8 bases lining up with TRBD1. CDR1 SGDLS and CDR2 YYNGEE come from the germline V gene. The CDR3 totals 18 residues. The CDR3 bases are TGTGCCGGCAGCGCCCTGCAGGGGGCTAGGTCTGGGGCCAACGTCCTGACTTTC. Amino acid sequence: CAGSALQGARSGANVLTF.

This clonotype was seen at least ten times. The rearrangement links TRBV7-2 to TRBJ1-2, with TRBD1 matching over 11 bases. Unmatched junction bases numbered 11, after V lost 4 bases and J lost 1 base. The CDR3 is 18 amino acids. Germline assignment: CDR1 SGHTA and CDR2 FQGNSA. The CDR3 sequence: CASSSGQGATQINYGYTF. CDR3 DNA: TGTGCCAGCAGCTCCGGACAGGGGGCCACACAAATTAACTATGGCTACACCTTC.

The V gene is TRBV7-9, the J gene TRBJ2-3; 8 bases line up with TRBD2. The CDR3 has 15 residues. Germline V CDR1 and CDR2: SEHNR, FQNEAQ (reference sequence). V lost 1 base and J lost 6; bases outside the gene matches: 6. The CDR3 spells CASSLEIAGRDTQYF. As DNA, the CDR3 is TGTGCCAGCAGCTTAGAAATAGCGGGGCGTGATACGCAGTATTTT. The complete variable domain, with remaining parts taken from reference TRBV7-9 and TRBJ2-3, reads DTGVSQNPRHKITKRGQNVTFRCDPISEHNRLYWYRQTLGQGPEFLTYFQNEAQLEKSRLLSDRFSAERPKGSFSTLEIQRTEQGDSAMYLCASSLEIAGRDTQYFGPGTRLTVL.

The CDR3 spells CASSWTGSPYGYTF. The CDR3 DNA is TGCGCCAGCAGCTGGACAGGGAGTCCCTATGGCTACACCTTC. The V gene is TRBV5-1, the J gene TRBJ1-2; 8 nucleotides line up with TRBD1. The germline CDR1 and CDR2 sequences are SGHRS and YFSETQ. The CDR3 is 14 residues long. The trim removed 3 bases at V and 4 bases at J, leaving 5 bases unmatched.

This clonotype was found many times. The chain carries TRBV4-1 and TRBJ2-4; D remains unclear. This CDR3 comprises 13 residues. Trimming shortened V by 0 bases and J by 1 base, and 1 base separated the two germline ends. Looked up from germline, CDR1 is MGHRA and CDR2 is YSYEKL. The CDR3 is CASSQDAKNIQYF. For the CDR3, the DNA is TGCGCCAGCAGCCAAGATGCCAAAAACATTCAGTACTTC.

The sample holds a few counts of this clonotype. CDR3 DNA sequence: TGTGCCAGCAGCTTATTAATCGGCAGCGAGGGTGAAGCTTTCTTT. It translates to CASSLLIGSEGEAFF. The V call is TRBV7-9, the J call TRBJ1-1; D call uncertain. Germline V gene data show CDR1 as SEHNR and CDR2 as FQNEAQ (reference sequence). V was pared by 2 bases and J by 7 bases, with 17 bases between. The CDR3 runs to 15 residues.

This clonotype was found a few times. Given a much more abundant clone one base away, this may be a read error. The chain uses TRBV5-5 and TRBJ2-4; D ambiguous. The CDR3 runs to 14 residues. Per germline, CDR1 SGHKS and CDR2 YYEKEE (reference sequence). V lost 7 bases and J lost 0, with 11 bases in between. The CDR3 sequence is CASLEAVAKNIQYF. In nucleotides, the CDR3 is TGTGCCAGCCTCGAGGCCGTAGCCAAAAACATTCAGTACTTC.

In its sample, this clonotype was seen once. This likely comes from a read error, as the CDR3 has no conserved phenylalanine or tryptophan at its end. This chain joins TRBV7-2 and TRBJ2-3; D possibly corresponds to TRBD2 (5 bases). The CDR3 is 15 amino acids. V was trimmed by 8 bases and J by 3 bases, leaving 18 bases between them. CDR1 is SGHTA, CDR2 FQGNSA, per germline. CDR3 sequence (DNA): TGTGCCAGCTCACAACGGTCTCCGGGGACAGATACGCAGTATCTT. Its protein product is CASSQRSPGTDTQYL.

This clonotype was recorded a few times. In nucleotides, the CDR3 is TGCGCCAGCAGCTTGGTTGGCGGGGGGGCTGCAGATACGCAGTATTTT. It translates to CASSLVGGGAADTQYF. The chain uses TRBV5-1 and TRBJ2-3; 9 nucleotides align to TRBD2. Germline loops: CDR1 SGHRS, CDR2 YFSETQ. The V gene end was trimmed by 0 bases and the J gene end by 4 bases; junction bases not matched to a gene: 6. The CDR3 has 16 amino acids.

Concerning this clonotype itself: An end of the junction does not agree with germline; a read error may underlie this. This CDR3 reads CASSSKLPGPQGTQYF. Written as DNA, the CDR3 is TGCGCCAGCAGCTCCAAACTCCCGGGACCACAAGGGACCCAGTACTTC. J is TRBJ2-7 and V is TRBV5-1, with D perhaps assigned TRBD1 or TRBD2 (5 bases each). The end of the DNA fits TRBJ2-5 better, so the J call may be wrong. The germline V gene has CDR1 SGHRS and CDR2 YFSETQ. The CDR3 length is 16 residues.

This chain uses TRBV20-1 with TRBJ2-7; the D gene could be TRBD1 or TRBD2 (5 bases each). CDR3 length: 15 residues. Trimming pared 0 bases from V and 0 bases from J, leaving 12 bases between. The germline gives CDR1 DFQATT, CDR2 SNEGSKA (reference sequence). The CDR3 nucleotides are TGCAGTGCTAGAGAGGAGAGGGGCCACTCCTACGAGCAGTACTTC. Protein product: CSAREERGHSYEQYF.

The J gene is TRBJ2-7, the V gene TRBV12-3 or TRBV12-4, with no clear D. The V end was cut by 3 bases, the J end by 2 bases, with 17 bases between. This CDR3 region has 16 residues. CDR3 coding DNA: TGTGCCAGCAGTTTTGATTTAGGGTCGGATCCCTACGAGCAGTACTTC. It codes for CASSFDLGSDPYEQYF.

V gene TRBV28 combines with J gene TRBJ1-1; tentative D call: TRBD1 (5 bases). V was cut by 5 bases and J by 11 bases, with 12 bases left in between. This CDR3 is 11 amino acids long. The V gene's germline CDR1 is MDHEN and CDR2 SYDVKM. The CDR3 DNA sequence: TGTGCCAGCAGTCAAGGGGTGAGGGCTTTCTTT. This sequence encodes CASSQGVRAFF.

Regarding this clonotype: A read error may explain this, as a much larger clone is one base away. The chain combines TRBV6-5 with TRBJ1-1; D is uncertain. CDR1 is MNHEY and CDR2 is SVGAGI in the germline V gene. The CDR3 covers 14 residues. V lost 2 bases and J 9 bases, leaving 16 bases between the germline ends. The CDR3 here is CASSYRAVNAKAFF. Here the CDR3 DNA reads TGTGCCAGCAGTTACCGGGCAGTTAATGCTAAAGCTTTCTTT.

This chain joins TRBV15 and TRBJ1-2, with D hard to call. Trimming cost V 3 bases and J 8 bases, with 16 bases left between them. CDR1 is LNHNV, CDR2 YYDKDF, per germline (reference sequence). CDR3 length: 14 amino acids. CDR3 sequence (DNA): TGTGCCACCAGCAGCCCCGGCGGACGGTTCGGCTACACCTTC. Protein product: CATSSPGGRFGYTF.

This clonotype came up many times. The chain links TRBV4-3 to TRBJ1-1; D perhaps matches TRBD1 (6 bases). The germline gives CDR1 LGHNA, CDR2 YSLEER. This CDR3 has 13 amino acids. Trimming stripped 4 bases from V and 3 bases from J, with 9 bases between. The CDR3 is CASSRNRDTEAFF. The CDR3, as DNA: TGCGCCAGCAGCCGAAACAGGGACACTGAAGCTTTCTTT.

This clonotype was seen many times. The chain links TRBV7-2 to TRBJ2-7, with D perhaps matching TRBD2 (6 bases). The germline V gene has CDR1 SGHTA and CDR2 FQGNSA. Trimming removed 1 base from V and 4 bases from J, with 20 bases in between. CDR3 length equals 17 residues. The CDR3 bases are TGTGCCAGCAGCTTAGAATGGCGGGGCAGGGATGGTTACGAGCAGTACTTC. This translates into CASSLEWRGRDGYEQYF.